Each of the 25 T cell receptor beta chains below was sequenced from the same sample in a study of blood T cells in healthy people across ages. Alongside a J-beta primer mix, a sample-barcoded 5' primer served in a second PCR lasting about 7 to 11 cycles. TCRdb analysed the 5' RACE reads with MiXCR anew, one entry per CDR3 protein. The sample gives 800,000 to 950,000 distinct CDR3 sequences, around 48% of which show up once; 13% is in the top ten. The source material was blood. The receptors were sampled from a man aged 30 to 39 in good health.

The chain joins TRBV3-1 to TRBJ2-1; 12 bases are shared with TRBD2. The length of the CDR3 is 17 residues. Germline CDR1 reads LGHDT; CDR2 reads YNNKEL (reference sequence). With V trimmed by 4 bases and J by 6 bases, 10 bases remained unmatched. The CDR3 region is CASSLSRGLAGINEQFF. The CDR3 nucleotides read TGTGCCAGCAGCCTCTCAAGGGGACTAGCGGGTATCAATGAGCAGTTCTTC.

In this sample, this clonotype turned up many times. The chain is built from TRBV5-1 and TRBJ2-1; TRBD2 matches at 8 bases. Losses at the gene ends were 2 bases for V and 0 bases for J; bases not matched to a gene: 16. The CDR3 has 20 residues. Germline V lookup: CDR1 SGHRS, CDR2 YFSETQ. The CDR3 bases are TGCGCCAGCAGCTTTCAAACCGGGACTAGAGGGGTGAGCTCCTACAATGAGCAGTTCTTC. Protein sequence: CASSFQTGTRGVSSYNEQFF.

The chain couples TRBV12-3 or TRBV12-4 to TRBJ2-3, with a tentative D call TRBD2 (5 bases). The CDR3 loop spans 16 amino acids. Trimming took 5 bases from V and 1 from J, leaving 16 bases between them. The chain's CDR3 is CASSTHVGGRTDTQYF. The CDR3 DNA is TGTGCCAGCAGTACTCACGTGGGCGGGCGCACAGATACGCAGTATTTT.

This CDR3 is CASSYPLGTQYF. The DNA for the CDR3 is TGTGCCAGCAGTTACCCCTTGGGGACCCAGTACTTC. The chain carries TRBV6-2 or TRBV6-3 and TRBJ2-7; D is uncertain. The assigned J gene may be wrong: the sequence end matches TRBJ2-5 better. Germline assignment: CDR1 MNHEY and CDR2 SVGEGT. CDR3 size: 12 residues.

The rearrangement uses TRBV25-1 and TRBJ1-2; D gene uncertain. The CDR3 consists of 15 residues. The V end was cut by 2 bases, the J end by 2 bases, with 12 bases between. Germline V CDR1 and CDR2: MGHDK, SYGVNS. CDR3 sequence: CASSERGSLNYGYTF. The CDR3 nucleotides read TGTGCCAGCAGTGAACGTGGATCACTCAACTATGGCTACACCTTC.

V gene TRBV21-1 combines with J gene TRBJ2-5. The J call may not be correct, given that the DNA end is closer to TRBJ2-7. TRBV21-1 is assigned pseudogene status. The CDR3 spans 15 residues. The CDR3: CASSKDGDNTYEQYF. DNA for the CDR3: TGTGCCAGCAGCAAAGACGGAGATAACACCTACGAGCAGTACTTC.

This clonotype was observed once. V gene TRBV5-4 combines with J gene TRBJ2-7; 7 bases are a match to TRBD1. Germline V gene data show CDR1 as SGHNT and CDR2 as YYREEE (reference sequence). J lost 2 bases, V lost 3 bases, and 14 bases had no gene match. The CDR3 is 17 amino acids. Here the CDR3 reads CASSSDSSDRTTYEQYF. CDR3 bases: TGTGCCAGCAGCTCAGACTCCTCGGACAGGACGACCTACGAGCAGTACTTC.

V gene TRBV6-2 or TRBV6-3 combines with J gene TRBJ2-3; 7 positions match TRBD1. Germline assignment: CDR1 MNHEY and CDR2 SVGEGT. The CDR3 is 17 amino acids. V dropped 2 bases and J dropped 0; count of bases not matched to a gene: 8. The CDR3 bases are TGTGCCAGCAGTTACCGCGGGCTACAGGGGAGCACAGATACGCAGTATTTT. Translation: CASSYRGLQGSTDTQYF.

In regard to this clonotype: The junction departs from germline at one end; a sequencing error may be responsible. The J gene is TRBJ2-3, the V gene TRBV4-3; 7 bases align to TRBD2. The CDR3 runs to 18 residues. CDR1 and CDR2 from the germline V gene are LGHNA and YSLEER. In DNA form, the CDR3 reads TGCGCCGGCAGCCAGGGTTGGGCTAGCGGCACCTCCACAGATACGCAGTATTTT. Its protein is CAGSQGWASGTSTDTQYF.

This CDR3 is CASSLAGRAYEQYF. The CDR3 nucleotides are TGTGCCAGCAGTTTAGCTGGCAGGGCTTACGAGCAGTACTTC. This chain links TRBV28 with TRBJ2-7, with D tentatively TRBD1 (5 bases). CDR3 length equals 14 residues. The V gene lost 2 bases and the J gene lost 4 bases, with 12 bases spanning the gap. Germline-derived CDR1 and CDR2 are MDHEN and SYDVKM. The variable domain in full, completed from reference TRBV28 and TRBJ2-7, reads DVKVTQSSRYLVKRTGEKVFLECVQDMDHENMFWYRQDPGLGLRLIYFSYDVKMKEKGDIPEGYSVSREKKERFSLILESASTNQTSMYLCASSLAGRAYEQYFGPGTRLTVT.

To note about this clonotype: Just one base apart from a much larger clone, this may be a read error. This chain connects TRBV28 to TRBJ2-2; TRBD2 might be the D (6 bases). CDR3 length equals 15 residues. Looked up from germline, CDR1 is MDHEN and CDR2 is SYDVKM. CDR3 sequence: CASSPGQTNTGGLFF. The CDR3 bases are TGTGCCAGCAGTCCCGGGCAGACCAACACCGGGGGGCTGTTTTTT.

The chain has TRBV18 and TRBJ2-1, with 7 nucleotides matching TRBD1. The CDR3 totals 15 residues. Germline CDR1 reads KGHSH; CDR2 reads LQKENI. The V gene end was trimmed by 4 bases and the J gene end by 5 bases; junction bases not matched to a gene: 8. CDR3 loop: CASSLWDSTDNEQFF. CDR3 DNA: TGTGCCAGCTCACTCTGGGACAGTACCGACAATGAGCAGTTCTTC.

The chain recombines TRBV20-1 with TRBJ1-5; D gene unclear. V was pared by 3 bases and J by 0 bases, with 12 bases between. Germline assignment: CDR1 DFQATT and CDR2 SNEGSKA (reference sequence). The CDR3 covers 15 residues. In nucleotides, the CDR3 is TGCAGTGCTAGGTCTCAGGAGTATAGCAATCAGCCCCAGCATTTT. Its translation is CSARSQEYSNQPQHF.

The V and J genes are TRBV6-2 or TRBV6-3 and TRBJ2-3; D possibly matches TRBD1 or TRBD2 (5 bases each). The germline CDR1 and CDR2 sequences are MNHEY and SVGEGT. V was pared by 8 bases and J by 5 bases, with 17 bases between. The CDR3 length is 14 residues. CDR3: CASSPGPAVDTQYF. CDR3 sequence (DNA): TGTGCCAGCTCCCCGGGACCAGCGGTAGATACGCAGTATTTT.

About this clonotype itself: Relative to the germline gene, one junction end is altered; a read error may explain this. The chain carries TRBV28 and TRBJ1-2, with D possibly being TRBD1 (6 bases). This CDR3 has 13 amino acids. The V gene's germline CDR1 is MDHEN and CDR2 SYDVKM. The CDR3 nucleotides read TGTGCCAGCATAAGAGGGGGTTTTGGTGGCTACACCTTT. Amino acids: CASIRGGFGGYTF.

The chain employs TRBV20-1 and TRBJ2-1; 9 bases align to TRBD2. CDR3 length: 16 residues. V shed 6 bases, J shed 3 bases, and the junction held 12 bases outside the gene matches. Germline V gene lookup returns CDR1 DFQATT and CDR2 SNEGSKA (reference sequence). The CDR3 sequence is CSAPGGGGVFYNEQFF. The CDR3 nucleotides read TGCAGTGCGCCGGGTGGCGGGGGGGTCTTCTACAATGAGCAGTTCTTC.

The genes are TRBV4-1 and TRBJ2-1, with 8 bases fitting TRBD1. The CDR3 length is 18 residues. Germline trimming cut 1 base from V and 1 base from J; bases unmatched to any gene: 9. Per the germline V gene, CDR1 is MGHRA and CDR2 is YSYEKL. CDR3 in DNA: TGCGCCAGCAGCCAAGGTCCCAACAGGGGGAGGTCCTACAATGAGCAGTTCTTC. Translated, it gives CASSQGPNRGRSYNEQFF.

This clonotype was seen a handful of times. The J gene is TRBJ2-5, the V gene TRBV7-2; 9 bases align to TRBD2. Germline V CDR1 and CDR2: SGHTA, FQGNSA. The CDR3 sequence is 16 residues long. J lost 1 base, V lost 0 bases, and 3 bases had no gene match. The CDR3 nucleotides read TGTGCCAGCAGCTTAGCGCAGACTAGCGGCCAAGAGACCCAGTACTTC. It encodes CASSLAQTSGQETQYF.

Comment on this clonotype: This may come from a read error, since a much larger clone is one base off. This chain joins TRBV5-1 and TRBJ2-1; no clear D gene. The V gene's germline CDR1 is SGHRS and CDR2 YFSETQ. The CDR3 runs 14 residues. The CDR3 DNA is TGCGTCAGCAGCGTCAGTATTGGGCAATATGAGCAGTTCTTC. It translates to CVSSVSIGQYEQFF. Complete variable domain (other parts from reference TRBV5-1 and TRBJ2-1): KAGVTQTPRYLIKTRGQQVTLSCSPISGHRSVSWYQQTPGQGLQFLFEYFSETQRNKGNFPGRFSGRQFSNSRSEMNVSTLELGDSALYLCVSSVSIGQYEQFFGPGTRLTVL.

The J gene is TRBJ2-5, the V gene TRBV4-3, with D possibly being TRBD2 (6 bases). The V gene lost 0 bases and the J gene lost 2 bases, with 10 bases spanning the gap. This CDR3 is 15 amino acids long. Germline V gene lookup returns CDR1 LGHNA and CDR2 YSLEER. The CDR3 region has the DNA TGCGCCAGCAGCCAAGATGGGACTCCTCAAGAGACCCAGTACTTC. Amino acid sequence: CASSQDGTPQETQYF.

This clonotype was detected only a few times. A read error is possible here, since a much larger clone lies one base away. The J gene is TRBJ1-1, the V gene TRBV7-8; D perhaps matches TRBD1 (5 bases). The CDR3 is 15 amino acids. V lost 6 bases and J lost 4, with 18 bases in between. Germline CDR1 reads SGHVS; CDR2 reads FQNEAQ. CDR3 coding DNA: TGTGCCAGCAGTCGAGGTGGGGGGGGACTCACTGAAGCTTTCTTT. Translation gives CASSRGGGGLTEAFF.

The chain combines TRBV18 with TRBJ1-1, with 8 bases aligning to TRBD1. The ends lost 2 bases at V and 4 bases at J; junction bases unmatched: 3. CDR1 KGHSH and CDR2 LQKENI come from the germline V gene. This CDR3 is 14 amino acids long. The CDR3: CASSPYTGGTEAFF. The CDR3 DNA reads TGTGCCAGCTCACCATACACAGGGGGCACTGAAGCTTTCTTT. The full variable domain, its missing parts supplied by reference TRBV18 and TRBJ1-1, is NAGVMQNPRHLVRRRGQEARLRCSPMKGHSHVYWYRQLPEEGLKFMVYLQKENIIDESGMPKERFSAEFPKEGPSILRIQQVVRGDSAAYFCASSPYTGGTEAFFGQGTRLTVV.

This sequence joins TRBV13 and TRBJ2-5; D gene uncertain. The V and J ends lost 0 bases and 11 bases respectively, with 19 bases between them. This CDR3 has 15 amino acids. The germline CDR1 and CDR2 sequences are PRHDT and FYEKMQ (reference sequence). CDR3 nucleotide sequence: TGTGCCAGCAGCTTAGGGATAACCTTTGACAATGAGCAGTACTTC. The encoded protein is CASSLGITFDNEQYF.

The chain has TRBV6-2 or TRBV6-3 and TRBJ2-7; the D is unclear. With the DNA end fitting TRBJ2-5 better, the J assignment may be wrong. Germline V CDR1 and CDR2: MNHEY, SVGEGT. The CDR3 is made up of 11 amino acids. The CDR3 loop reads CASRNRETQYF. The CDR3 nucleotides read TGTGCCAGCAGAAACAGAGAGACCCAGTACTTC.

The chain links TRBV20-1 to TRBJ1-1; D gene ambiguous. The CDR3 length is 13 residues. Germline V gives CDR1 DFQATT, CDR2 SNEGSKA (reference sequence). Trimming took 3 bases from V and 1 from J, leaving 9 bases between them. Here the CDR3 DNA reads TGCAGTGCTAGGTTTGCGGGGAACACTGAAGCTTTCTTT. Residues: CSARFAGNTEAFF.